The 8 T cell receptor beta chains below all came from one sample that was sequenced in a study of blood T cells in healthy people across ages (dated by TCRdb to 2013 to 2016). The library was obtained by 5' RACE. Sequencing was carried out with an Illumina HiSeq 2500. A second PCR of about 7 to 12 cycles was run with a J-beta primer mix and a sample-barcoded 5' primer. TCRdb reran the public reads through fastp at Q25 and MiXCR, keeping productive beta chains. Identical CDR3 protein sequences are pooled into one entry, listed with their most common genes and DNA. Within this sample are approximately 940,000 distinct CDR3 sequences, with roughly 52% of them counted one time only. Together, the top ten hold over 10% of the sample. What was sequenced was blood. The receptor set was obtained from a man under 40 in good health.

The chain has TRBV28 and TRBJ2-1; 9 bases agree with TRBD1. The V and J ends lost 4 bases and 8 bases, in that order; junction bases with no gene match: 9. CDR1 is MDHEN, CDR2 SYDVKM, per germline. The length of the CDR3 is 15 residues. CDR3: CASSSPGQGGDEQFF. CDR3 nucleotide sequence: TGTGCCAGCAGTTCCCCGGGACAGGGTGGGGATGAGCAGTTCTTC.

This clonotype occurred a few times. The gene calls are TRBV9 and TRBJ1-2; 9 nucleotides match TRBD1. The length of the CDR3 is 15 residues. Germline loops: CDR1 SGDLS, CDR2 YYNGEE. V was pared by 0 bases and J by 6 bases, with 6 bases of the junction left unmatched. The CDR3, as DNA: TGTGCCAGCAGCGTAGCCGGGACAGGGACGGATGGCTACACCTTC. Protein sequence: CASSVAGTGTDGYTF. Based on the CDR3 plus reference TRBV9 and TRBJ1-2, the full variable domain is DSGVTQTPKHLITATGQRVTLRCSPRSGDLSVYWYQQSLDQGLQFLIQYYNGEERAKGNILERFSAQQFPDLHSELNLSSLELGDSALYFCASSVAGTGTDGYTFGSGTRLTVV.

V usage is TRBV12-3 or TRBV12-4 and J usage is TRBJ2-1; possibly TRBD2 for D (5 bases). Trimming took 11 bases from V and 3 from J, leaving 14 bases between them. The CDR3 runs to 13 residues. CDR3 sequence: CAGGARDYNEQFF. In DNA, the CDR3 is TGTGCCGGCGGAGCCCGGGACTACAATGAGCAGTTCTTC.

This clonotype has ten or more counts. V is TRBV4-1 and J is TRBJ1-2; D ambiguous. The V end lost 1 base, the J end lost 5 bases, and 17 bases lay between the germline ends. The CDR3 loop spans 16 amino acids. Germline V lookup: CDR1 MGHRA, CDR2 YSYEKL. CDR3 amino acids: CASSQVGGEVRYGYTF. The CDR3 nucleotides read TGCGCCAGCAGCCAAGTTGGCGGGGAAGTAAGGTATGGCTACACCTTC.

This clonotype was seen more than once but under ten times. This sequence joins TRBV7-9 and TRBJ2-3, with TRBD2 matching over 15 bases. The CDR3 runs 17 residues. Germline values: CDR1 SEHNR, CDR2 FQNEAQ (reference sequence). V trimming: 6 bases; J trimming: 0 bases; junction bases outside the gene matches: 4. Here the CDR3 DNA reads TGTGCCAGCAGTCCCGGGACTAGCGGGGGGAGCACAGATACGCAGTATTTT. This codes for CASSPGTSGGSTDTQYF.

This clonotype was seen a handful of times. The CDR3 spells CAWNTGRTSGEKLFF. CDR3 nucleotides: TGTGCCTGGAACACCGGGAGGACAAGTGGTGAAAAACTGTTTTTT. This sequence joins TRBV30 and TRBJ1-4; D perhaps matches TRBD1 (5 bases). Germline loops: CDR1 GTSNPN, CDR2 SVGIG (reference sequence). The V end was cut by 4 bases, the J end by 7 bases, with 19 bases between. The CDR3 covers 15 residues.

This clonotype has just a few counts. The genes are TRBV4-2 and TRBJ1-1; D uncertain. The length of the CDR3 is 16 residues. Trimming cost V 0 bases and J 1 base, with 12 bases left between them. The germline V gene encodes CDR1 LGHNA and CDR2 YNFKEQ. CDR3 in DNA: TGTGCCAGCAGCCAAGAGACAATTAGGCAGAACACTGAAGCTTTCTTT. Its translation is CASSQETIRQNTEAFF.

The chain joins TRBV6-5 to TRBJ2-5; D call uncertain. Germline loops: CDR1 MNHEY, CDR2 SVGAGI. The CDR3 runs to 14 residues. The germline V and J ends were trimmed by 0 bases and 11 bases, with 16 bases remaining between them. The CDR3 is CASSYSSLGSKQYF. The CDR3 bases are TGTGCCAGCAGTTACTCGAGTCTTGGGTCTAAGCAGTACTTC.